This is a list of T cell receptor beta chains from one sample in a study of beta chain features in type 1 diabetes. The data were produced by immunoSEQ multiplex PCR, yet TCRdb's version contains in-frame clones alone and is incomplete. The repertoire consists of about 180,000 clones, with less than 15% occurring once and the leading ten covering about 0.58%. Material: central memory CD4+ T cells from blood. Receptor source: a woman younger than 30 in good health. Both conserved end residues are part of each CDR3. D genes are given only for firm matches. Expanded clones get a size class; other rows say once, few or many, or leave the size out.

TRBJ2-1 | TRBV18 | . | 14 | few | CASSPFREGNEQFF
TRBJ2-3 | TRBV6-1 | . | 10 | few | CASSGDTQYF
TRBJ2-7 | TRBV25-1 | . | 13 | few | CASSEGGRYEQYF
TRBJ2-7 | TRBV30 | . | 14 | few | CAWSTAGLEYEQYF
TRBJ2-4 | TRBV19 | . | 14 | . | CASKSSGDKNIQYF
TRBJ2-3 | TRBV29-1 | TRBD2 | 16 | . | CSVELAGERTWDTQYF
TRBJ2-5 | TRBV30 | TRBD2 | 15 | . | CAWSVLAGGKETQYF
TRBJ2-1 | TRBV4-2 | . | 17 | few | CASSPYFGSSSYNEQFF
TRBJ2-1 | TRBV2 | . | 12 | . | CASKRDYNEQFF
TRBJ1-2 | TRBV30 | TRBD1 | 14 | few | CAWRGTGGNYGYTF
TRBJ2-3 | TRBV29-1 | TRBD1 | 15 | few | CSVEETRGRTDTQYF
TRBJ2-7 | TRBV7-2 | TRBD1 | 14 | . | CASSADRGSYEQYF
TRBJ2-1 | TRBV5-1 | TRBD1 | 17 | . | CASITGTDTASYNEQFF
TRBJ1-2 | TRBV7-2 | TRBD1 | 13 | . | CASRPTGNYGYTF
TRBJ2-1 | TRBV6-5 | TRBD2 | 16 | few | CASSYSGGPAYNEQFF
TRBJ2-7 | TRBV19 | . | 16 | few | CASSMGGGDRSHEQYF
TRBJ2-5 | TRBV4-3 | TRBD2 | 16 | . | CASSQGTSGRWETQYF
TRBJ2-4 | TRBV7-9 | TRBD1 | 11 | . | CASSPGQGDSF
TRBJ2-5 | TRBV14 | TRBD1 | 15 | . | CASSPIGTADETQYF
TRBJ2-1 | TRBV5-1 | . | 14 | many | CASSVPSEYNEQFF
TRBJ2-1 | TRBV19 | . | 14 | . | CASKTAGTYNEQFF
TRBJ2-1 | TRBV5-1 | TRBD1 | 16 | . | CASSLDPGQGYNEQFF
TRBJ1-1 | TRBV18 | . | 13 | few | CASSAGHNTEAFF
TRBJ1-5 | TRBV16 | . | 12 | . | CASSQTIGTQHF
TRBJ1-1 | TRBV27 | . | 15 | few | CASSFWRTDMSEAFF
TRBJ2-1 | TRBV5-1 | TRBD2 | 15 | few | CASSLETSGKGEQFF
TRBJ2-7 | TRBV7-9 | . | 11 | few | CASRGAYEQYF
TRBJ1-5 | TRBV6-4 | . | 14 | . | CASSITQGNQPQHF
TRBJ2-2 | TRBV5-8 | . | 14 | few | CASNIGQFTGELFF
TRBJ1-2 | TRBV28 | . | 12 | few | CASSLQAYGYTF
TRBJ1-2 | TRBV5-5 | . | 13 | few | CASSPEARAGYTF
TRBJ1-2 | TRBV27 | . | 14 | few | CASSLSRRAGGYTF
TRBJ1-5 | TRBV19 | . | 17 | . | CASSTTAGVRGNQPQHF
TRBJ2-5 | TRBV4-1 | TRBD2 | 17 | . | CASSQDSLGSGSETQYF
TRBJ1-3 | TRBV7-9 | . | 15 | few | CASSPDSGAGNTIYF
TRBJ1-5 | TRBV5-1 | TRBD1 | 19 | . | CASSAKQGARSLGNQPQHF
TRBJ2-1 | TRBV7-2 | TRBD2 | 15 | few | CASSLIAGEGNEQFF
TRBJ2-7 | TRBV6-1 | TRBD1 | 15 | few | CASSPRTGDEREQYF
TRBJ1-1 | TRBV5-1 | TRBD1 | 15 | . | CASSLPRTGNTEAFF
TRBJ1-1 | TRBV4-1 | TRBD1 | 17 | . | CASSHYDRGQANTEAFF
TRBJ2-1 | TRBV29-1 | . | 15 | few | CSVEDRRLSYNEQFF
TRBJ1-4 | TRBV14 | . | 17 | many | CASSQEGALATNEKLFF
TRBJ2-7 | TRBV7-8 | . | 12 | . | CASLTTSYEQYF
TRBJ2-3 | TRBV7-9 | . | 13 | . | CASSGLTTDTQYF
TRBJ2-1 | TRBV29-1 | TRBD2 | 17 | . | CSVGGLAGGGSYNEQFF
TRBJ2-7 | TRBV7-9 | TRBD2 | 16 | . | CASSFHGLAGSGEQYF
TRBJ2-2 | TRBV7-9 | TRBD2 | 16 | . | CASSSSSGRTTGELFF
TRBJ1-2 | TRBV30 | . | 11 | . | CAWSVYNGYTF
TRBJ2-3 | TRBV29-1 | TRBD1 | 12 | . | CSVPRTQGWQYF
TRBJ2-1 | TRBV30 | . | 16 | few | CAWSGGTAFSYNEQFF
TRBJ2-7 | TRBV6-6 | . | 13 | few | CASSYNRVYEQYF
TRBJ2-7 | TRBV19 | . | 11 | few | CATGQTYEQYF
TRBJ2-1 | TRBV30 | . | 12 | . | CAYSGSYNEQFF